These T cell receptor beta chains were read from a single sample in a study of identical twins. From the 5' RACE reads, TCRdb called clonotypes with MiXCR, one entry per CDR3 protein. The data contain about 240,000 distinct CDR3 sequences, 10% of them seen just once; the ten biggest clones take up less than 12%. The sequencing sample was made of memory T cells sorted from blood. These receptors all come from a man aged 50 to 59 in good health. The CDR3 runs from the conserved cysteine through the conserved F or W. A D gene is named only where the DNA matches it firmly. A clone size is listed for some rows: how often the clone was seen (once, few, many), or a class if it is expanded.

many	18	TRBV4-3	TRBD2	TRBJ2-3	TGCGCCAGCAGCCAAGAAGGTGGCCTAGCGGGGGGGCGTCATACGCAGTATTTT	CASSQEGGLAGGRHTQYF
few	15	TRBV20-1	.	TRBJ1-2	TGCAGTGTTCTAACCCGGGGGCAGGGGCACTATGGCTACACCTTC	CSVLTRGQGHYGYTF
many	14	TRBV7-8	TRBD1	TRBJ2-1	TGTGCCAGCAGCTCCCGGGACAGCTACAATGAGCAGTTCTTC	CASSSRDSYNEQFF
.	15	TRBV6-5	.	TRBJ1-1	TGTGCCAGCAGTTACGCGAGGGGCCGGGGCACTGAAGCTTTCTTT	CASSYARGRGTEAFF
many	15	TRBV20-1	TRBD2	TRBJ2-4	TGCAGTGCTAGGGCGGGGGGGCCAGCCAAAAACATTCAGTACTTC	CSARAGGPAKNIQYF
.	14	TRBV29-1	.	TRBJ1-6	TGCAGCCCAACTCAACAGGGAACAAATTCACCCCTCCACTTT	CSPTQQGTNSPLHF
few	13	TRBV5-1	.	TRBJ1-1	TGCGCCAGCATGTTGACTCTGAACACTGAAGCTTTCTTT	CASMLTLNTEAFF
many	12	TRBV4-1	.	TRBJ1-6	TGCGCCAGCAGCCAAGGGACAACACCCCTCCACTTT	CASSQGTTPLHF
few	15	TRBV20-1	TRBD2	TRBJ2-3	TGCAGTGCTAGAGGGACTAGCGGGAAGACAGATACGCAGTATTTT	CSARGTSGKTDTQYF
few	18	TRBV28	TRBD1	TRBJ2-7	TGTGCCAGCAGTTTATGGGTTTTTGGGAACAGGGGCTCCTACGAGCAGTACTTC	CASSLWVFGNRGSYEQYF
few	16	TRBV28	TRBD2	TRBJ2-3	TGTGCCAGCAGTTGGGACCCGGGACTAGAGACAGATACGCAGTATTTT	CASSWDPGLETDTQYF
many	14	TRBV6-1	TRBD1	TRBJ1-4	TGTGCCAGCAGTACAGGGGGCGTGGGGGAAAAACTGTTTTTT	CASSTGGVGEKLFF
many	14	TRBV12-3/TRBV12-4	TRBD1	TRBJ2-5	TGTGCCAGCAGTTTGGGACAGACTAAAGAGACCCAGTACTTC	CASSLGQTKETQYF
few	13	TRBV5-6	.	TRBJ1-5	TGTGCCAGCAGCTCCAGGGCCAATCAGCCCCAGCATTTT	CASSSRANQPQHF
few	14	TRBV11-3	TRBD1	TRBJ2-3	TGTGCCAGCAGCTTGGGGACAGGGTCAGATACGCAGTATTTT	CASSLGTGSDTQYF
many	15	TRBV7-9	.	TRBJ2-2	TGTGCCAGCAGCTTAGATGCGGGATCCGCCGGGGAGCTGTTTTTT	CASSLDAGSAGELFF
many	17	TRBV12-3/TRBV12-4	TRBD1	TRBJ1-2	TGTGCCAGCAGCCGTAGCGAAACAGGGGGATCTCGCCATGGCTACACCTTC	CASSRSETGGSRHGYTF
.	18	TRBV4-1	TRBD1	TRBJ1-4	TGCGCCAGCAGCCAAACCGGCGACAGGGTTCCAACTAATGAAAAACTGTTTTTT	CASSQTGDRVPTNEKLFF
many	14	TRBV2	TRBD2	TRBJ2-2	TGTGCCAGCAAGCGGGAAATTGGTACCGGGGAGCTGTTTTTT	CASKREIGTGELFF
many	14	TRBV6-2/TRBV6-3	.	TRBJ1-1	TGTGCCAGCATCCTGGGGAACACGAACACTGAAGCTTTCTTT	CASILGNTNTEAFF
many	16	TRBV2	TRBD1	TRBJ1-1	TGTGCCAGTATAAAGCCGGGACAGGGATCGGGAACTGAAGCTTTCTTT	CASIKPGQGSGTEAFF
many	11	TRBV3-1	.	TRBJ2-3	TGTGCCAGCAGCCATGTAGATACGCAGTATTTT	CASSHVDTQYF
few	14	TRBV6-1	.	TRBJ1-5	TGTGCCAGCCTCCCCAGGCCTTACAATCAGCCCCAGCATTTT	CASLPRPYNQPQHF
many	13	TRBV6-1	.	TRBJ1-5	TGTGCCACATCCAGGGACAACAATCAGCCCCAGCATTTT	CATSRDNNQPQHF